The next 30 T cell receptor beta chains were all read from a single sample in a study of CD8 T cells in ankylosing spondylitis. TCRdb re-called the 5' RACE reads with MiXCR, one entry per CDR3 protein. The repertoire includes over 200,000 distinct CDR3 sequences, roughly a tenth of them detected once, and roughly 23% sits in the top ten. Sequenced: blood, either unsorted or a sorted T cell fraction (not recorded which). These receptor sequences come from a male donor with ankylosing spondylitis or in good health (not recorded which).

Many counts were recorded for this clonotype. The CDR3 sequence is CASTSLAGSETQYF. The CDR3 DNA sequence: TGTGCCAGCACCTCGCTAGCGGGTTCTGAGACCCAGTACTTC. The rearrangement uses TRBV7-2 and TRBJ2-5; TRBD2 matches at 8 bases. The germline CDR1 and CDR2 sequences are SGHTA and FQGNSA. J gave up 5 bases and V 7 bases, and 9 bases lay outside the gene matches. The CDR3 runs to 14 residues.

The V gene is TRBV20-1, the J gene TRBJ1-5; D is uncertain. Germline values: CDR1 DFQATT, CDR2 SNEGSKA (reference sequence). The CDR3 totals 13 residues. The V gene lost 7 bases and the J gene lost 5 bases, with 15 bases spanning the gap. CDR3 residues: CSGAYLSDQPQHF. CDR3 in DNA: TGCAGTGGGGCATACTTGAGCGATCAGCCCCAGCATTTT.

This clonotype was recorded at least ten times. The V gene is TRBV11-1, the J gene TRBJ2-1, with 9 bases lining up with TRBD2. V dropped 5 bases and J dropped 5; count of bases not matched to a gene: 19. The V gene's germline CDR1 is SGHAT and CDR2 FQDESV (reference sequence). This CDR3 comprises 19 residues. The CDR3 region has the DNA TGTGCCAGCAGCAAAATATCCCTTAGTGCGGGGGGGCCCCACAATGAGCAGTTCTTC. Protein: CASSKISLSAGGPHNEQFF.

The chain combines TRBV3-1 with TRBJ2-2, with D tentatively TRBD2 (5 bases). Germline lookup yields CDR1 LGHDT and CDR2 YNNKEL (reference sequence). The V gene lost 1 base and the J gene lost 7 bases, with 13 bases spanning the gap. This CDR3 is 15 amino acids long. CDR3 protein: CASSQGEWRVGELFF. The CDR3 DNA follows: TGTGCCAGCAGCCAAGGCGAGTGGCGGGTCGGGGAGCTGTTTTTT.

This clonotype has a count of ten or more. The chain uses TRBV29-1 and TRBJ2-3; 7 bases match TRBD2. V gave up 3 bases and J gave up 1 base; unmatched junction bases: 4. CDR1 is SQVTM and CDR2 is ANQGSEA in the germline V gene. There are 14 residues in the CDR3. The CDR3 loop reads CSVDASGGTDTQYF. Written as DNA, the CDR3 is TGCAGCGTTGATGCCAGCGGGGGCACAGATACGCAGTATTTT.

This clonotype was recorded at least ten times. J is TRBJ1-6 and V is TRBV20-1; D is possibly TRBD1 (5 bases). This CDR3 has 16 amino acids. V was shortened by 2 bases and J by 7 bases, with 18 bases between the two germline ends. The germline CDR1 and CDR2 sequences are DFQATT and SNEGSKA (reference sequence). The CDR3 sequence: CSARKTPGGANSPLHF. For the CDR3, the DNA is TGCAGTGCTAGAAAAACCCCGGGAGGGGCAAATTCACCCCTCCACTTT.

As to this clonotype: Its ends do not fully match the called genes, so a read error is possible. Here the CDR3 DNA reads TGTGCCAGCATTACCGGGACAAAGTATGGCGACACCTTC. It is translated as CASITGTKYGDTF. V is TRBV12-3 or TRBV12-4 and J is TRBJ1-2; D is possibly TRBD1 (6 bases). This CDR3 contains 13 residues.

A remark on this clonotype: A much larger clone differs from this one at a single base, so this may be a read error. CDR3 nucleotides: TGTGCCAGCAGCGTAATCGCGGGGGTGAACGGGGGGCTGTTTTTT. Its translation is CASSVIAGVNGGLFF. The chain employs TRBV9 and TRBJ2-2; 7 bases map to TRBD2. The CDR3 has 15 amino acids. Germline CDR1 and CDR2: SGDLS and YYNGEE.

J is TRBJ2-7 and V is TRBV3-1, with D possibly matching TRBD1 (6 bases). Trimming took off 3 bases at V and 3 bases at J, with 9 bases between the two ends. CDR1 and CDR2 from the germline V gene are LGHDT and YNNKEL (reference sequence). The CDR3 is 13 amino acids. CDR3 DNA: TGTGCCAGCAGCCACCGACAGGTCTACGAGCAGTACTTC. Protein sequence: CASSHRQVYEQYF.

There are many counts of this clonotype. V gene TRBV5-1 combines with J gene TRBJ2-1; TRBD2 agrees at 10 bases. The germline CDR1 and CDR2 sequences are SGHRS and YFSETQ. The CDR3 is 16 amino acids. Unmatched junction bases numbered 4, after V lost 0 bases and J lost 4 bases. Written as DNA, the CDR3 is TGCGCCAGCAGCTTGGAGTCTAGCGGGGGATACAATGAGCAGTTCTTC. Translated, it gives CASSLESSGGYNEQFF.

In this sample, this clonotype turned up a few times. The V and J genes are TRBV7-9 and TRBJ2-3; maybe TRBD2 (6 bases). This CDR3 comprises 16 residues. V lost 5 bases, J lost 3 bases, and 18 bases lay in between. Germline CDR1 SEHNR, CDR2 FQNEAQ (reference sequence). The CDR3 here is CASSPPGRGATDTQYF. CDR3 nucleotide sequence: TGTGCCAGCAGCCCACCGGGGCGCGGGGCGACAGATACGCAGTATTTT.

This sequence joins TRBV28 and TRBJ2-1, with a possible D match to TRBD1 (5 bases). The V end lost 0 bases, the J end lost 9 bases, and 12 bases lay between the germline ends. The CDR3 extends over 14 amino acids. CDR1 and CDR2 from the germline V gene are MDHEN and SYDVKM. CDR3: CASSLWTELGEQFF. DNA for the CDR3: TGTGCCAGCAGTTTATGGACAGAACTGGGTGAGCAGTTCTTC.

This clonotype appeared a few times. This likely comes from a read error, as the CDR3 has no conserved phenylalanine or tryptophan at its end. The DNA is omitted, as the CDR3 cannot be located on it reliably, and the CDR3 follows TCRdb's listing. CDR3 in amino acids: CASRPSLAGGPTL. The gene calls are TRBV28 and TRBJ2-7; the D call of TRBD2 is as the table states it, not checked on the DNA. Germline values: CDR1 MDHEN, CDR2 SYDVKM. The length of the CDR3 is 13 amino acids, counting both ends.

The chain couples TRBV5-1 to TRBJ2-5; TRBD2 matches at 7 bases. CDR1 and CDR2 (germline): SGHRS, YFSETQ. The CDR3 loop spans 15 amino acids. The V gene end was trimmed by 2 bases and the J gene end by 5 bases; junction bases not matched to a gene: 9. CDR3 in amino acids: CASSFLGTNTETQYF. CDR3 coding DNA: TGCGCCAGCAGCTTCCTGGGGACTAATACGGAGACCCAGTACTTC.

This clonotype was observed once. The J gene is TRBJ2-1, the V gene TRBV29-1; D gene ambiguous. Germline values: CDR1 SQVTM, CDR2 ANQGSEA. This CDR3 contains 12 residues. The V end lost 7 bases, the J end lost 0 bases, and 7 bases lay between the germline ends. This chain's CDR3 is CSAVSSYNEQFF. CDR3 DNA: TGCAGCGCTGTTAGCTCCTACAATGAGCAGTTCTTC.

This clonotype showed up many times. The CDR3 protein is CSARDWGPDEQYF. The CDR3 DNA is TGCAGTGCTAGAGATTGGGGGCCGGACGAGCAGTACTTC. This rearrangement joins TRBV20-1 to TRBJ2-7, with D tentatively TRBD1 (6 bases). V lost 0 bases and J lost 5, with 11 bases in between. CDR3 size: 13 residues. The V gene's germline CDR1 is DFQATT and CDR2 SNEGSKA (reference sequence).

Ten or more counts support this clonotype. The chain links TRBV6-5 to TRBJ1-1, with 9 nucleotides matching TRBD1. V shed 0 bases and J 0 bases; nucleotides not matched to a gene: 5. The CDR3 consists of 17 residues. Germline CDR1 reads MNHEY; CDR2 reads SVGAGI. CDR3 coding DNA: TGTGCCAGCAGTTACTCCGGGACAGGGTGGGTGAACACTGAAGCTTTCTTT. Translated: CASSYSGTGWVNTEAFF.

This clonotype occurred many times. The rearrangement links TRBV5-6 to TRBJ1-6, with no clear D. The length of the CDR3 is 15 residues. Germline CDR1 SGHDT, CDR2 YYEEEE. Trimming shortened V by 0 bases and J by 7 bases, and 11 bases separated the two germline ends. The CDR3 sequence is CASSLALTGNSPLHF. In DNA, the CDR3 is TGTGCCAGCAGCTTGGCTTTAACCGGGAATTCACCCCTCCACTTT.

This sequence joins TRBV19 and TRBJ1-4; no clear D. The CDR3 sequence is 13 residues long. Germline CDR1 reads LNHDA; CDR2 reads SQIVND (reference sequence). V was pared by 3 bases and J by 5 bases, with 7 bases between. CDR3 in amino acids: CASSIQRNEKLFF. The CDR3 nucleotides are TGTGCCAGTAGTATCCAGAGGAATGAAAAACTGTTTTTT.

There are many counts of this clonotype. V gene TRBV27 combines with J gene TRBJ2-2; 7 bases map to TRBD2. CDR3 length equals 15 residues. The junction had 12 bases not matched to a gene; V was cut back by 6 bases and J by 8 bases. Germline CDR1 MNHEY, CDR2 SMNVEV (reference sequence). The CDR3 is CASRGGTTLAGELFF. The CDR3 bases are TGTGCCAGCAGGGGGGGGACTACCTTAGCTGGGGAGCTGTTTTTT.

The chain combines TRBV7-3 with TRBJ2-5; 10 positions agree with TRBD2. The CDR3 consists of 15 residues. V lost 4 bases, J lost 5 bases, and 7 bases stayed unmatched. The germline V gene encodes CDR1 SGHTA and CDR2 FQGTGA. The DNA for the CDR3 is TGTGCCAGCAGCTCCCTAGCGGGGGTACGGGAGACCCAGTACTTC. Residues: CASSSLAGVRETQYF.

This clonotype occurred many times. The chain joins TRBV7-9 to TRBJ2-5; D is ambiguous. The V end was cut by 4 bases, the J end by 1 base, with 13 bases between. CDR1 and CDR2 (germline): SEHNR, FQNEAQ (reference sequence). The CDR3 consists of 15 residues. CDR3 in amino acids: CASSSIRTVQETQYF. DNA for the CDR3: TGTGCCAGCAGCTCGATTAGGACCGTCCAAGAGACCCAGTACTTC.

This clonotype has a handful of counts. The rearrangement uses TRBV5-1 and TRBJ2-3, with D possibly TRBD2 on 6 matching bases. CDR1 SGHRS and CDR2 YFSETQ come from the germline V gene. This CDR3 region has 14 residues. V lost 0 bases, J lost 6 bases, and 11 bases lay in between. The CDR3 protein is CASSLDSGGDTQYF. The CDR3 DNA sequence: TGCGCCAGCAGCTTGGACTCCGGAGGGGATACGCAGTATTTT.

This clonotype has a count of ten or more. Here the CDR3 DNA reads TGTGCCAGCAGCTTAGCCCGGGAGTATGGCTACACCTTC. It translates to CASSLAREYGYTF. The chain uses TRBV7-2 and TRBJ1-2; D gene ambiguous. V was clipped by 0 bases and J by 5 bases, with 7 bases between them. The CDR3 extends over 13 amino acids. CDR1 and CDR2 (germline): SGHTA, FQGNSA.

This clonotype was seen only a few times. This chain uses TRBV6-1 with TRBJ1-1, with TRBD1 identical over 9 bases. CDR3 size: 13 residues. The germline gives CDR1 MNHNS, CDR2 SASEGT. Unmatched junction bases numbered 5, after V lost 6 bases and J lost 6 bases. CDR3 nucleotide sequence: TGTGCCAGCAGCCAGGACAGGGGACCTGAAGCTTTCTTT. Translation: CASSQDRGPEAFF.

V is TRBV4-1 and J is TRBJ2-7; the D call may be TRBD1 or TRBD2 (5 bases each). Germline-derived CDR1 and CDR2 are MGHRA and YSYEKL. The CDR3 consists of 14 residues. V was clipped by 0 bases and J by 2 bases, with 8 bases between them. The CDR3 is CASSQDRGPYEQYF. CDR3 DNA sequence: TGCGCCAGCAGCCAAGATCGGGGCCCCTACGAGCAGTACTTC.

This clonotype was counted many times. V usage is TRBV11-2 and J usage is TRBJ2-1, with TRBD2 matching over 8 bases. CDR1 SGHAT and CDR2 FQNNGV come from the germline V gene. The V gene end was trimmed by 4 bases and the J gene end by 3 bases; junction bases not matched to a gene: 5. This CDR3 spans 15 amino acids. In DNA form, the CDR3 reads TGTGCCAGCAGCTCAACTAGCGGAATCTACAATGAGCAGTTCTTC. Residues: CASSSTSGIYNEQFF.

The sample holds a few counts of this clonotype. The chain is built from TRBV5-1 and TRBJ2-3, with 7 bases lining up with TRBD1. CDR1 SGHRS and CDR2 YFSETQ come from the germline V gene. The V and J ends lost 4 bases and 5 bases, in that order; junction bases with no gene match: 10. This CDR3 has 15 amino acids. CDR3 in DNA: TGCGCCAGCAGCCCTTTAGGAACAGGGGAAGATACGCAGTATTTT. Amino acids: CASSPLGTGEDTQYF. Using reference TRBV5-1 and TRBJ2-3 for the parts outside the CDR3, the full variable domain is KAGVTQTPRYLIKTRGQQVTLSCSPISGHRSVSWYQQTPGQGLQFLFEYFSETQRNKGNFPGRFSGRQFSNSRSEMNVSTLELGDSALYLCASSPLGTGEDTQYFGPGTRLTVL.

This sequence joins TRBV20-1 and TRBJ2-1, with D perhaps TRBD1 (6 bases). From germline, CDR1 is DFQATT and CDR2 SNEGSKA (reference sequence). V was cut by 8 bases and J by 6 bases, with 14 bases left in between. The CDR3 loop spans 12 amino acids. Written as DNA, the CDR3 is TGCAGTCCGCCGGGACAATCCAATGAGCAGTTCTTC. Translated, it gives CSPPGQSNEQFF.

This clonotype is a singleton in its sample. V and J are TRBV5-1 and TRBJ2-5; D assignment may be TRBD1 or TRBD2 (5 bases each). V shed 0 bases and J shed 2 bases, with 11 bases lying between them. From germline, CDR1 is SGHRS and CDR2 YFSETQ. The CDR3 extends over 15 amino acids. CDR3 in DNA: TGCGCCAGCAGCTTGGCCATTGGGGGTCAAGAGACCCAGTACTTC. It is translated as CASSLAIGGQETQYF.